Listed here are 21 T cell receptor beta chains from one sample, sequenced in a study of shared clonotypes between healthy human individuals. This table comes from immunoSEQ multiplex PCR, and its TCRdb copy is limited to in-frame clones, with some not included. Among under 2,000,000 clones listed, about 95% were seen once. Positive CCR7 selection of CD45RO-negative cells yielded the naive CD8 cells, and terminally differentiated effector memory CD45RA+ cells were excluded. Sequencing input: naive CD8+ T cells sorted from blood. Every receptor here comes from a man between 18 and 29 years old in good health.

V gene TRBV4-1 combines with J gene TRBJ1-2, with 9 bases matching TRBD1. The CDR3 loop spans 15 amino acids. Germline V gene data show CDR1 as MGHRA and CDR2 as YSYEKL. The V segment lost 1 base and the J segment 8 bases; nucleotides outside the gene matches: 8. Written as DNA, the CDR3 is TGCGCCAGCAGCCAAGGGTGGGGACAGGGAAGCGGCTACACCTTC. Its translation is CASSQGWGQGSGYTF.

This sequence joins TRBV28 and TRBJ1-1, with 11 bases matching TRBD1. Unmatched junction bases numbered 6, after V lost 6 bases and J lost 3 bases. The germline V gene encodes CDR1 MDHEN and CDR2 SYDVKM. The CDR3 extends over 15 amino acids. CDR3 in DNA: TGTGCCAGCAGCCTGAGGGACAGGGGGGACACTGAAGCTTTCTTT. It codes for CASSLRDRGDTEAFF.

The chain has TRBV29-1 and TRBJ2-5, with D possibly TRBD2 on 6 matching bases. V was trimmed by 4 bases and J by 2 bases, leaving 17 bases between them. CDR3 length: 15 residues. The germline gives CDR1 SQVTM, CDR2 ANQGSEA. CDR3 sequence: CSVALLAELQETQYF. The CDR3, as DNA: TGCAGCGTTGCACTACTAGCAGAGCTTCAAGAGACCCAGTACTTC.

This chain uses TRBV5-8 with TRBJ1-2; TRBD1 is a possible D gene (5 bases). This CDR3 is built from 20 residues. With 0 bases removed from V and 5 bases from J, the gap between germline ends came to 29 bases. Germline values: CDR1 SGHTS, CDR2 YDEGEE. CDR3 region: CASSLAAGIPDPAYYYGYTF. The CDR3 DNA is TGTGCCAGCAGCTTGGCGGCAGGGATACCGGACCCCGCCTATTATTATGGCTACACCTTC. The full variable domain, completed using reference TRBV5-8 and TRBJ1-2, is EAGVTQSPTHLIKTRGQQATLRCSPISGHTSVYWYQQALGLGLQFLLWYDEGEERNRGNFPPRFSGRQFPNYSSELNVNALELEDSALYLCASSLAAGIPDPAYYYGYTFGSGTRLTVV.

The V gene is TRBV9, the J gene TRBJ2-3; a possible D gene is TRBD1 (6 bases). Trimming took 2 bases from V and 2 from J, leaving 9 bases between them. This CDR3 is built from 14 residues. The germline gives CDR1 SGDLS, CDR2 YYNGEE. CDR3 in amino acids: CASSVSGHTDTQYF. Written as DNA, the CDR3 is TGTGCCAGCAGCGTCTCGGGACACACAGATACGCAGTATTTT.

V is TRBV5-6 and J is TRBJ2-3; D is perhaps TRBD2 (6 bases). Germline values: CDR1 SGHDT, CDR2 YYEEEE. Deletions cut 4 bases from V and 4 bases from J, with 13 bases between. The CDR3 extends over 14 amino acids. CDR3 DNA sequence: TGTGCCAGCAGCCCTGGGACTGCTCCAGATACGCAGTATTTT. This encodes CASSPGTAPDTQYF.

The chain has TRBV28 and TRBJ2-7; 8 positions match TRBD1. The CDR3 is made up of 15 amino acids. V was pared by 6 bases and J by 1 base, with 8 bases of the junction left unmatched. Germline CDR1 and CDR2: MDHEN and SYDVKM. The CDR3 sequence: CASRSTGAKSYEQYF. The CDR3 DNA reads TGTGCCAGCAGATCGACAGGGGCGAAATCCTACGAGCAGTACTTC.

The rearrangement joins TRBV30 to TRBJ2-7; D is perhaps TRBD1 (5 bases). The ends were cut back, 0 bases at V and 2 bases at J, with 11 bases in the middle. CDR1 and CDR2 (germline): GTSNPN, SVGIG (reference sequence). This CDR3 region has 14 residues. CDR3 in DNA: TGTGCCTGGAGTGTAGGCGTGGACACCTACGAGCAGTACTTC. The encoded protein is CAWSVGVDTYEQYF.

The chain recombines TRBV5-4 with TRBJ1-1, with D unresolved. CDR3 length: 13 amino acids. Germline lookup yields CDR1 SGHNT and CDR2 YYREEE (reference sequence). V was pared by 0 bases and J by 7 bases, with 10 bases between. The CDR3 sequence is CASSLGGPHEAFF. CDR3 bases: TGTGCCAGCAGCTTGGGAGGTCCCCATGAAGCTTTCTTT. Full variable domain (missing parts from reference TRBV5-4 and TRBJ1-1): ETGVTQSPTHLIKTRGQQVTLRCSSQSGHNTVSWYQQALGQGPQFIFQYYREEENGRGNFPPRFSGLQFPNYSSELNVNALELDDSALYLCASSLGGPHEAFFGQGTRLTVV.

The chain employs TRBV18 and TRBJ1-3; D is unclear. The ends were cut back, 2 bases at V and 4 bases at J, with 6 bases in the middle. CDR3 length: 13 residues. Germline V gene sequence: CDR1 KGHSH, CDR2 LQKENI. The CDR3 DNA follows: TGTGCCAGCTCACCAGATGGGGGAAACACCATATATTTT. Amino acid sequence: CASSPDGGNTIYF.

Comments on this clone: Additional DNA sequences in this sample encode the identical CDR3. This sequence joins TRBV5-6 and TRBJ2-3, with D maybe TRBD1 (5 bases). Germline CDR1 and CDR2: SGHDT and YYEEEE. The length of the CDR3 is 12 residues. V was cut by 0 bases and J by 6 bases, with 5 bases left in between. The chain's CDR3 is CASSLAGDTQYF. In DNA form, the CDR3 reads TGTGCCAGCAGCTTGGCAGGGGATACGCAGTATTTT.

Comment on this clone: This may be a read error, as it is one base from a much larger clone. At the DNA level, this CDR3 is encoded by other sequences in the same sample as well. This chain connects TRBV9 to TRBJ1-1, with TRBD1 as a possible D gene (5 bases). The CDR3 is 13 residues long. V was trimmed by 3 bases and J by 4 bases, leaving 10 bases between them. Per germline, CDR1 SGDLS and CDR2 YYNGEE. The CDR3 spells CASSEGGGTEAFF. CDR3 DNA sequence: TGTGCCAGCAGCGAAGGTGGGGGCACTGAAGCTTTCTTT. The full variable domain, rest sourced from reference TRBV9 and TRBJ1-1, is DSGVTQTPKHLITATGQRVTLRCSPRSGDLSVYWYQQSLDQGLQFLIQYYNGEERAKGNILERFSAQQFPDLHSELNLSSLELGDSALYFCASSEGGGTEAFFGQGTRLTVV.

The V gene is TRBV4-1, the J gene TRBJ2-7; D not certain. This CDR3 has 13 residues. Germline V gives CDR1 MGHRA, CDR2 YSYEKL. V lost 2 bases and J lost 3, with 8 bases in between. This CDR3 reads CASSQKAYYEQYF. CDR3 DNA sequence: TGCGCCAGCAGCCAAAAAGCGTACTACGAGCAGTACTTC.

V is TRBV7-2 and J is TRBJ2-7, with D perhaps TRBD2 (6 bases). V was trimmed by 4 bases and J by 6 bases, leaving 13 bases between them. Germline values: CDR1 SGHTA, CDR2 FQGNSA. The CDR3 totals 13 residues. The CDR3 reads CASSYSEGSEQYF. Written as DNA, the CDR3 is TGTGCCAGCAGCTACTCGGAGGGCTCCGAGCAGTACTTC.

The chain uses TRBV7-9 and TRBJ1-3, with 7 positions matching TRBD1. The V segment lost 7 bases and the J segment 2 bases; nucleotides outside the gene matches: 14. The CDR3 covers 17 residues. Germline V gene data show CDR1 as SEHNR and CDR2 as FQNEAQ (reference sequence). CDR3 sequence: CASIPRGEGEAGNTIYF. The DNA for the CDR3 is TGTGCCAGCATCCCCAGGGGGGAAGGGGAAGCTGGAAACACCATATATTTT.

The V and J genes are TRBV7-9 and TRBJ2-1; TRBD2 aligns across 8 bases. The J segment lost 8 bases and the V segment lost 7 bases, leaving 7 bases of the junction unmatched. This CDR3 spans 13 amino acids. Germline values: CDR1 SEHNR, CDR2 FQNEAQ (reference sequence). The CDR3 DNA sequence: TGTGCCAGCACCCGACTAGCGAAGCATGAGCAGTTCTTC. Amino acid sequence: CASTRLAKHEQFF.

The chain uses TRBV10-2 and TRBJ2-1; D unclear. V was shortened by 6 bases and J by 0 bases, with 9 bases between the two germline ends. CDR3 length equals 14 residues. Germline loops: CDR1 WSHSY, CDR2 SAAADI. The CDR3 sequence: CASREESSYNEQFF. CDR3 DNA sequence: TGCGCCAGCAGGGAAGAGAGCTCCTACAATGAGCAGTTCTTC.

V usage is TRBV13 and J usage is TRBJ2-3; 7 bases are a match to TRBD1. The V segment lost 3 bases and the J segment 4 bases; nucleotides outside the gene matches: 4. Per germline, CDR1 PRHDT and CDR2 FYEKMQ (reference sequence). The CDR3 runs to 14 residues. In DNA form, the CDR3 reads TGTGCCAGCAGCTTGACAGGGAGCGCAGATACGCAGTATTTT. This encodes CASSLTGSADTQYF.

V is TRBV6-5 and J is TRBJ2-7; 10 bases are a match to TRBD1. The V gene end was trimmed by 5 bases and the J gene end by 5 bases; junction bases not matched to a gene: 9. The germline CDR1 and CDR2 sequences are MNHEY and SVGAGI. This CDR3 spans 15 amino acids. CDR3 sequence reads: CASSSPRTGGDEQYF. DNA for the CDR3: TGTGCCAGCAGTAGCCCAAGGACAGGGGGTGACGAGCAGTACTTC.

This chain joins TRBV19 and TRBJ1-1, with D tentatively TRBD1 (6 bases). CDR1 LNHDA and CDR2 SQIVND come from the germline V gene (reference sequence). V lost 3 bases to trimming and J lost 5 bases, with 13 bases between them. The CDR3 runs 14 residues. Here the CDR3 reads CASSIRGGWTEAFF. The CDR3 bases are TGTGCCAGTAGTATCAGGGGCGGTTGGACTGAAGCTTTCTTT. Looking up the rest from reference TRBV19 and TRBJ1-1 gives the full variable domain: DGGITQSPKYLFRKEGQNVTLSCEQNLNHDAMYWYRQDPGQGLRLIYYSQIVNDFQKGDIAEGYSVSREKKESFPLTVTSAQKNPTAFYLCASSIRGGWTEAFFGQGTRLTVV.

The chain recombines TRBV6-5 with TRBJ1-2; no reliable D call. The CDR3 totals 14 residues. Germline V gene lookup returns CDR1 MNHEY and CDR2 SVGAGI. Trimming stripped 0 bases from V and 5 bases from J, with 10 bases between. The DNA of the CDR3 is TGTGCCAGCAGTTACTCGTCCCAGGAATATGGCTACACCTTC. Encoded protein: CASSYSSQEYGYTF.